This entry features one T cell receptor beta chain sequence. Antigen specificity is unknown. These data come from a study of OX40 agonist ivuxolimab in advanced cancers. Study-wide context: Dose-escalation patients had hepatocellular carcinoma, melanoma, renal cell or head and neck cancer. Study-wide results and caveats: At doses 0.1 to 3.0 mg/kg, CD4+ and CD8+ clones expanded. CD8+ T cells averaged more expanded clones than CD4+.

V was shortened by 0 bases and J by 3 bases, with 3 bases between the two germline ends. This CDR3 has 12 residues. The germline CDR1 and CDR2 sequences are LGHNA and YNFKEQ. Some clones are missing from TCRdb's copy, which holds only in-frame ones; the method was immunoSEQ multiplex PCR. The sample includes 60,000 or so clones, around 93% seen only once; the top ten take around 19%. Specimen: CD4+ or CD8+ T cells sorted from blood, collected in a trial of the OX40 agonist ivuxolimab. V and J are TRBV4-2 and TRBJ2-7; D gene unclear. This receptor was obtained from an adult with an advanced solid tumor such as melanoma, head and neck, liver or kidney cancer. The CDR3 DNA reads as TGTGCCAGCAGCCAAGAGAGCTACGAGCAGTACTTC. This gives the protein CASSQESYEQYF.